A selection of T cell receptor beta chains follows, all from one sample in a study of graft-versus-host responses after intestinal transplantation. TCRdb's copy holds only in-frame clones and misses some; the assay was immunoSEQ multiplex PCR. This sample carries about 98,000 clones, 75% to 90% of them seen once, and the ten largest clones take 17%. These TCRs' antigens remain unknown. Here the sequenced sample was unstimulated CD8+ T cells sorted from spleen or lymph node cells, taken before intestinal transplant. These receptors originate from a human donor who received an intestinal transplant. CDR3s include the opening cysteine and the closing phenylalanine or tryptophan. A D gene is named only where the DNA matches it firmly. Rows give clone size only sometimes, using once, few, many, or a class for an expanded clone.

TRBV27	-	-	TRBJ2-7	CASSSGGSDYEQYF	TGTGCCAGCAGTTCTGGGGGGTCCGACTACGAGCAGTACTTC
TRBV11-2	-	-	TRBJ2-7	CASSSHEQYF	TGTGCCAGCAGCTCACACGAGCAGTACTTC
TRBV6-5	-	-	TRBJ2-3	CASSYSMGSATDTQYF	TGTGCCAGCAGTTACTCGATGGGTAGTGCCACAGATACGCAGTATTTT
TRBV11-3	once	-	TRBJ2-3	CASSLRVADTQYF	TGTGCCAGCAGCTTAAGGGTCGCAGATACGCAGTATTTT
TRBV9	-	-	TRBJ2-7	CASSGTGGETYEQYF	TGTGCCAGCAGCGGAACAGGGGGGGAAACCTACGAGCAGTACTTC
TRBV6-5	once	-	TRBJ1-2	CASRFRGFNGYTF	TGTGCCAGCAGGTTCAGGGGTTTTAATGGCTACACCTTC
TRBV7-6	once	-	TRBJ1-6	CASSPTGDNSPLHF	TGTGCCAGCAGCCCGACCGGGGATAATTCACCCCTCCACTTT
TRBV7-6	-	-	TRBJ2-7	CASSSGDEQYF	TGTGCCAGCAGCTCGGGCGACGAGCAGTACTTC
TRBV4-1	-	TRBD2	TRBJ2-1	CASSHPSGTSGRNSYNEQFF	TGCGCCAGCAGCCACCCCTCCGGGACTAGCGGGAGAAACTCCTACAATGAGCAGTTCTTC
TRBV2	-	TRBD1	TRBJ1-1	CASSWDRGATEAFF	TGTGCCAGCAGTTGGGACAGGGGGGCGACTGAAGCTTTCTTT
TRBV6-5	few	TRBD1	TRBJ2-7	CASSGTGYEQYF	TGTGCCAGCAGTGGGACAGGCTACGAGCAGTACTTC
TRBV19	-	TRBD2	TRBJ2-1	CASSISSGRFNEQFF	TGTGCCAGTAGTATATCAAGCGGGAGGTTCAATGAGCAGTTCTTC
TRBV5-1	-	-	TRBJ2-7	CASSMTLGVGDEQYF	TGCGCCAGCAGCATGACTTTGGGGGTTGGAGACGAGCAGTACTTC
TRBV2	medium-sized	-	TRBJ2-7	CASSPGVLEQYF	TGTGCCAGCAGTCCGGGGGTCCTCGAGCAGTACTTC
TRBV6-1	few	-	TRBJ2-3	CASSEWDGDTDTQYF	TGTGCCAGCAGTGAATGGGACGGAGATACAGATACGCAGTATTTT
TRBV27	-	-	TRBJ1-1	CASSLFRVGAPTEAFF	TGTGCCAGCAGTTTATTCAGGGTTGGAGCCCCCACTGAAGCTTTCTTT
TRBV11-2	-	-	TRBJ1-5	CASSLGVSYQPQHF	TGTGCCAGCAGCTTAGGTGTAAGTTATCAGCCCCAGCATTTT
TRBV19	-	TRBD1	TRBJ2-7	CASSMGTGDYEQYF	TGTGCCAGTAGTATGGGGACAGGGGACTACGAGCAGTACTTC
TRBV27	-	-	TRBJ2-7	CASSFRGEQYF	TGTGCCAGCAGTTTCAGAGGCGAGCAGTACTTC
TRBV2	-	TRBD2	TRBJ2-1	CASSWTRFDNEQFF	TGTGCCAGCAGTTGGACTAGATTCGACAATGAGCAGTTCTTC
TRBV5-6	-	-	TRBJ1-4	CASSLHGHPNEKLFF	TGTGCCAGCAGCTTGCATGGACACCCTAATGAAAAACTGTTTTTT
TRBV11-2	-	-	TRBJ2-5	CASSLEGEETQYF	TGTGCCAGCAGCCTAGAGGGAGAAGAGACCCAGTACTTC